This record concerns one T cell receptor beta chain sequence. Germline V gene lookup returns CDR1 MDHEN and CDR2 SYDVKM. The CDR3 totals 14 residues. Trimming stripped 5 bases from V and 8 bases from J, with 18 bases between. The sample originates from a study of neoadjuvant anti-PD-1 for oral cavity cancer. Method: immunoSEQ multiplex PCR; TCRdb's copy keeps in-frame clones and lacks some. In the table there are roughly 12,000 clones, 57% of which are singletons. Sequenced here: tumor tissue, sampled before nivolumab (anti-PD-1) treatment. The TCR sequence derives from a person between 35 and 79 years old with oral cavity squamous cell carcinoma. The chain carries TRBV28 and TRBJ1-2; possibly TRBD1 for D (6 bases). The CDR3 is CASSPQGYPWGYTF. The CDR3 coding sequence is TGTGCCAGCAGTCCACAGGGTTACCCTTGGGGCTACACCTTC.